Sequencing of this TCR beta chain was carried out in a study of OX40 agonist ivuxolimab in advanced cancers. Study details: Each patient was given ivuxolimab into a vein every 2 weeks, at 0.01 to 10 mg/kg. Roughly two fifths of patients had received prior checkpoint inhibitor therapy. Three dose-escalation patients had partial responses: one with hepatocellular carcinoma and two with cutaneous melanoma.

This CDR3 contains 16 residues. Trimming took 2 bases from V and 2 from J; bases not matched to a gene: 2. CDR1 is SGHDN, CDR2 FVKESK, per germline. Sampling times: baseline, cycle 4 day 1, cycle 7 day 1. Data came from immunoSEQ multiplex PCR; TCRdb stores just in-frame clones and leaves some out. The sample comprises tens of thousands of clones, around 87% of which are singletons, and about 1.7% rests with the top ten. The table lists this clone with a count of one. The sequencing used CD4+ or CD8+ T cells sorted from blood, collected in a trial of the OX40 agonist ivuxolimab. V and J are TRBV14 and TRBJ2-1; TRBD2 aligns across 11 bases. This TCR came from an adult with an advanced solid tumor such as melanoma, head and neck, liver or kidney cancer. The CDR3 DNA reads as TGTGCCAGCAGCCAATTAGCGGGAGGGCCCTACAATGAGCAGTTCTTC. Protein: CASSQLAGGPYNEQFF.